The 32 T cell receptor beta chains below come from one sample, sequenced in a study of shared clonotypes between healthy human individuals. Using immunoSEQ multiplex PCR, the repertoire was profiled, and TCRdb retains in-frame clones only, with some absent. The data contain some 1.1 million clones, approximately 80% of them seen just once; the ten biggest clones take up about 0.89%. The sample comprised memory CD4+ T cells from PBMCs. Subset of the sample: CD45RA-negative fraction. These receptors were taken from a man aged 18 to 29 in good health. Some clones in this sample may be carry-over from other donors' samples.

The sample holds a few counts of this clone. The chain recombines TRBV5-6 with TRBJ1-4; D ambiguous. V lost 2 bases, J lost 8 bases, and 13 bases lay in between. The germline gives CDR1 SGHDT, CDR2 YYEEEE. The CDR3 loop spans 14 amino acids. CDR3 region: CASSFKQYGEKLFF. DNA of the CDR3: TGTGCCAGCAGCTTCAAACAGTATGGGGAAAAACTGTTTTTT.

This clone came up many times. This chain uses TRBV29-1 with TRBJ2-3; perhaps TRBD1 as D (6 bases). V was cut by 4 bases and J by 4 bases, with 12 bases left in between. Germline values: CDR1 SQVTM, CDR2 ANQGSEA. The CDR3 loop spans 13 amino acids. Here the CDR3 DNA reads TGCAGCGTTGGGCATGCAGGGGCAGATACGCAGTATTTT. Protein sequence: CSVGHAGADTQYF.

The rearrangement uses TRBV5-4 and TRBJ2-5; D might be TRBD2 (5 bases). Germline CDR1 is SGHNT and CDR2 is YYREEE (reference sequence). Trimming took off 2 bases at V and 2 bases at J, with 13 bases between the two ends. CDR3 length: 15 amino acids. The CDR3 coding sequence is TGTGCCAGCAGCTTCGGACTGGATCAACAAGAGACCCAGTACTTC. Protein sequence: CASSFGLDQQETQYF. The full variable domain, completed using reference TRBV5-4 and TRBJ2-5, is ETGVTQSPTHLIKTRGQQVTLRCSSQSGHNTVSWYQQALGQGPQFIFQYYREEENGRGNFPPRFSGLQFPNYSSELNVNALELDDSALYLCASSFGLDQQETQYFGPGTRLLVL.

This clone was found once. V gene TRBV18 combines with J gene TRBJ1-2, with TRBD1 matching 8 bases. The CDR3 loop spans 16 amino acids. Germline CDR1 reads KGHSH; CDR2 reads LQKENI. The V and J ends lost 4 bases and 4 bases, in that order; junction bases with no gene match: 11. CDR3 coding DNA: TGTGCCAGCTCACGTACCGGGACAGGTAACCTCTATGGCTACACCTTC. Protein product: CASSRTGTGNLYGYTF.

J is TRBJ1-1 and V is TRBV2; TRBD1 is a possible D gene (5 bases). CDR3 size: 13 residues. V lost 7 bases, J lost 0 bases, and 9 bases lay in between. Germline V gene data show CDR1 as SNHLY and CDR2 as FYNNEI. CDR3 coding DNA: TGTGCCAGCACCCGGGGGGTGAACACTGAAGCTTTCTTT. Protein product: CASTRGVNTEAFF.

V gene TRBV28 combines with J gene TRBJ1-4; 8 positions agree with TRBD1. Looked up from germline, CDR1 is MDHEN and CDR2 is SYDVKM. J gave up 12 bases and V 1 base, and 7 bases lay outside the gene matches. This CDR3 comprises 14 residues. CDR3 DNA sequence: TGTGCCAGCAGTTTATATAGGCCGGGACAGGAACTGTTTTTT. It specifies CASSLYRPGQELFF.

Details on this clone: The sample holds other DNA sequences that translate to the same CDR3. The V and J genes are TRBV7-3 and TRBJ2-7; 8 nucleotides align to TRBD2. In germline, CDR1 is SGHTA, CDR2 FQGTGA. The CDR3 is made up of 13 amino acids. The ends lost 5 bases at V and 2 bases at J; junction bases unmatched: 2. CDR3 sequence reads: CASSRGLAYEQYF. CDR3 coding DNA: TGTGCCAGCAGCCGGGGACTAGCCTACGAGCAGTACTTC.

This chain connects TRBV7-3 to TRBJ2-4; D is perhaps TRBD2 (6 bases). V was shortened by 6 bases and J by 3 bases, with 24 bases between the two germline ends. The CDR3 is 18 amino acids. Per germline, CDR1 SGHTA and CDR2 FQGTGA. The CDR3 sequence: CASSQKGMAGWGKNIQYF. The CDR3 nucleotides read TGTGCCAGCAGTCAGAAAGGTATGGCGGGGTGGGGCAAAAACATTCAGTACTTC. Filled out from reference TRBV7-3 and TRBJ2-4, the complete variable domain reads GAGVSQTPSNKVTEKGKYVELRCDPISGHTALYWYRQSLGQGPEFLIYFQGTGAADDSGLPNDRFFAVRPEGSVSTLKIQRTERGDSAVYLCASSQKGMAGWGKNIQYFGAGTRLSVL.

V usage is TRBV5-6 and J usage is TRBJ1-5, with D unclear. Per germline, CDR1 SGHDT and CDR2 YYEEEE. This CDR3 has 16 residues. Trimming cost V 5 bases and J 0 bases, with 15 bases left between them. CDR3 loop: CASSSRTAYSNQPQHF. The CDR3 DNA follows: TGTGCCAGCAGTTCCAGGACCGCTTATAGCAATCAGCCCCAGCATTTT.

Only a few counts were recorded for this clone. The rearrangement uses TRBV4-2 and TRBJ2-7; no definite D call. Germline V gene lookup returns CDR1 LGHNA and CDR2 YNFKEQ. The length of the CDR3 is 16 residues. V gave up 4 bases and J gave up 3 bases, with 19 bases separating them. The CDR3 spells CASSRESEATYYEQYF. The CDR3 coding sequence is TGTGCCAGCAGCCGAGAAAGTGAGGCGACCTACTACGAGCAGTACTTC.

This clone was counted a few times. The rearrangement uses TRBV27 and TRBJ2-5, with D possibly TRBD1 on 6 matching bases. This CDR3 is 13 amino acids long. CDR1 and CDR2 from the germline V gene are MNHEY and SMNVEV (reference sequence). V was pared by 7 bases and J by 5 bases, with 14 bases between. The DNA for the CDR3 is TGTGCCAGCAAGACAGGCCGACGGGAGACCCAGTACTTC. Protein sequence: CASKTGRRETQYF.

This rearrangement joins TRBV28 to TRBJ2-3; no clear D. Germline CDR1 reads MDHEN; CDR2 reads SYDVKM. The germline V and J ends were trimmed by 7 bases and 4 bases, with 12 bases remaining between them. This CDR3 has 13 amino acids. DNA of the CDR3: TGTGCCAGCACCATTCCCCAAGCAGATACGCAGTATTTT. This sequence encodes CASTIPQADTQYF.

The genes are TRBV18 and TRBJ2-6; D is possibly TRBD1 (7 bases). Trimming stripped 6 bases from V and 0 bases from J, with 12 bases between. From germline, CDR1 is KGHSH and CDR2 LQKENI. The CDR3 extends over 16 amino acids. The CDR3 DNA is TGTGCCAGCTCGCGGGGACAGCTCTCTGGGGCCAACGTCCTGACTTTC. Translation gives CASSRGQLSGANVLTF.

This chain joins TRBV4-1 and TRBJ1-2; TRBD1 agrees at 7 bases. Trimming cost V 0 bases and J 8 bases; bases outside gene matches: 6. This CDR3 is 14 amino acids long. Germline loops: CDR1 MGHRA, CDR2 YSYEKL. The CDR3 is CASSQESRGRGYTF. The DNA for the CDR3 is TGCGCCAGCAGCCAAGAATCGAGGGGGCGCGGCTACACCTTC.

The gene calls are TRBV5-1 and TRBJ1-1, with 9 bases fitting TRBD1. The J segment lost 14 bases and the V segment lost 3 bases, leaving 11 bases of the junction unmatched. Germline CDR1 reads SGHRS; CDR2 reads YFSETQ. The CDR3 spans 13 residues. The CDR3 sequence is CASSWNRDREAFF. CDR3 sequence (DNA): TGCGCCAGCAGCTGGAACCGGGACAGGGAGGCCTTCTTT.

The rearrangement joins TRBV11-2 to TRBJ1-1; a possible D gene is TRBD1 (6 bases). The V gene's germline CDR1 is SGHAT and CDR2 FQNNGV. Trimming took off 0 bases at V and 6 bases at J, with 14 bases between the two ends. The CDR3 has 15 residues. Written as DNA, the CDR3 is TGTGCCAGCAGCTTAGACCGACAGGTTGTCGCTGAAGCTTTCTTT. Translating gives CASSLDRQVVAEAFF.

The V and J genes are TRBV7-9 and TRBJ2-2, with 10 bases lining up with TRBD2. The CDR3 contains 18 residues. The V gene end was trimmed by 5 bases and the J gene end by 0 bases; junction bases not matched to a gene: 9. Germline loops: CDR1 SEHNR, CDR2 FQNEAQ (reference sequence). The CDR3 reads CASSPAGGLAANTGELFF. The CDR3 region has the DNA TGTGCCAGCAGCCCCGCCGGCGGACTAGCGGCGAACACCGGGGAGCTGTTTTTT.

This clone was observed a single time. The chain employs TRBV27 and TRBJ1-2; weak D call: TRBD1 (5 bases). CDR3 size: 15 residues. V was pared by 10 bases and J by 4 bases, with 22 bases between. CDR1 is MNHEY, CDR2 SMNVEV, per germline (reference sequence). CDR3 sequence (DNA): TGTGCCACCTGGGCTCCCGGGGCTGGGGGCTATGGCTACACCTTC. It encodes CATWAPGAGGYGYTF.

The chain couples TRBV28 to TRBJ1-2; D is uncertain. V was shortened by 6 bases and J by 4 bases, with 9 bases between the two germline ends. Germline values: CDR1 MDHEN, CDR2 SYDVKM. This CDR3 spans 12 amino acids. CDR3 in DNA: TGTGCCAGCAGGCCGACGGGCTATGGCTACACCTTC. Encoded protein: CASRPTGYGYTF.

With regard to this clone: A much larger clone differs from this one at a single base, so this may be a read error. The chain uses TRBV25-1 and TRBJ2-2; the D gene is possibly TRBD1 (6 bases). From germline, CDR1 is MGHDK and CDR2 SYGVNS. This CDR3 spans 14 amino acids. The CDR3 bases are TGTGCCAGCAGTGGGGACACCCATGCCGGGGAGCTGTCTTTT. Its protein product is CASSGDTHAGELSF.

The chain uses TRBV6-1 and TRBJ2-1; 9 positions match TRBD1. This CDR3 is built from 14 residues. The V and J ends lost 6 bases and 6 bases, in that order; junction bases with no gene match: 6. Germline V CDR1 and CDR2: MNHNS, SASEGT. The CDR3 nucleotides read TGTGCCAGCAGACCCCGGGACAGGGTCAATGAGCAGTTCTTC. Protein: CASRPRDRVNEQFF.

In its sample, this clone was seen many times. The rearrangement uses TRBV27 and TRBJ1-1; maybe TRBD1 (5 bases). Germline V CDR1 and CDR2: MNHEY, SMNVEV (reference sequence). The CDR3 consists of 14 residues. The germline V and J ends were trimmed by 7 bases and 10 bases, with 22 bases remaining between them. The CDR3 DNA reads as TGTGCCAGCAAGTTCGGGGGAGATGGTGTTAGAGCTTTCTTT. Translating it yields CASKFGGDGVRAFF.

This chain connects TRBV30 to TRBJ2-1, with 9 bases identical to TRBD1. Germline-derived CDR1 and CDR2 are GTSNPN and SVGIG (reference sequence). J gave up 4 bases and V 3 bases, and 7 bases lay outside the gene matches. This CDR3 is built from 15 residues. The CDR3 nucleotides read TGTGCCTGGAGCCGACAGGGGGGGGGTTACAATGAGCAGTTCTTC. It encodes CAWSRQGGGYNEQFF. Using reference TRBV30 and TRBJ2-1 for the parts outside the CDR3, the full variable domain is SQTIHQWPATLVQPVGSPLSLECTVEGTSNPNLYWYRQAAGRGLQLLFYSVGIGQISSEVPQNLSASRPQDRQFILSSKKLLLSDSGFYLCAWSRQGGGYNEQFFGPGTRLTVL.

This clone was picked up one time. V is TRBV28 and J is TRBJ2-7; 7 bases match TRBD1. Germline V lookup: CDR1 MDHEN, CDR2 SYDVKM. The CDR3 loop spans 14 amino acids. The V segment lost 5 bases and the J segment 2 bases; nucleotides outside the gene matches: 6. The CDR3 reads CASSNRDSTYEQYF. The CDR3 DNA sequence: TGTGCCAGCAGTAACCGGGACAGCACCTACGAGCAGTACTTC.

The table lists this clone with many counts. The sample carries other DNA sequences with the same CDR3. The chain has TRBV2 and TRBJ2-3, with 10 bases aligning to TRBD2. CDR3 size: 15 residues. V lost 4 bases, J lost 2 bases, and 3 bases stayed unmatched. Germline CDR1 and CDR2: SNHLY and FYNNEI. This chain's CDR3 is CASSGLAGITDTQYF. The CDR3 coding sequence is TGTGCCAGCAGTGGACTAGCGGGCATCACAGATACGCAGTATTTT.

This clone was seen a handful of times. CDR3 bases: TGTGCCAGCAGTGGCAGTGGCTATGGCTACACCTTC. This translates into CASSGSGYGYTF. This chain uses TRBV2 with TRBJ1-2; D gene ambiguous. This CDR3 is built from 12 residues. V was pared by 4 bases and J by 4 bases, with 7 bases between. Germline V lookup: CDR1 SNHLY, CDR2 FYNNEI.

The sample holds a few counts of this clone. V is TRBV30 and J is TRBJ1-2; D unresolved. Germline lookup yields CDR1 GTSNPN and CDR2 SVGIG (reference sequence). V was trimmed by 5 bases and J by 1 base, leaving 11 bases between them. This CDR3 comprises 13 residues. The CDR3 DNA reads TGTGCCTGGCGCGGACCGGGTAACTATGGCTACACCTTC. This encodes CAWRGPGNYGYTF. The full variable domain, in which reference TRBV30 and TRBJ1-2 provide the parts outside the CDR3, is SQTIHQWPATLVQPVGSPLSLECTVEGTSNPNLYWYRQAAGRGLQLLFYSVGIGQISSEVPQNLSASRPQDRQFILSSKKLLLSDSGFYLCAWRGPGNYGYTFGSGTRLTVV.

This CDR3 is CASSYWADANYGYTF. The CDR3 region has the DNA TGTGCCAGCAGTTATTGGGCAGATGCCAACTATGGCTACACCTTC. The chain couples TRBV6-5 to TRBJ1-2; D remains unclear. CDR3 length: 15 amino acids. Germline assignment: CDR1 MNHEY and CDR2 SVGAGI. Trimming took 3 bases from V and 2 from J, leaving 13 bases between them.

Points on this clone: The junction departs from the called germline gene at one end, perhaps through a read error. This sequence joins TRBV5-1 and TRBJ1-1; D gene ambiguous. The germline gives CDR1 SGHRS, CDR2 YFSETQ. The CDR3 has 13 amino acids. CDR3 in DNA: TGCGCCAGCAGCTTGGCGGGGAACGCTGAAGCTTTCTTT. It codes for CASSLAGNAEAFF.

The chain combines TRBV18 with TRBJ2-3, with D tentatively TRBD1 or TRBD2 (5 bases each). Trimming shortened V by 0 bases and J by 8 bases, and 18 bases separated the two germline ends. Looked up from germline, CDR1 is KGHSH and CDR2 is LQKENI. The CDR3 spans 16 residues. CDR3 protein: CASSPPSGPPQGTQYF. CDR3 sequence (DNA): TGTGCCAGCTCACCACCATCGGGGCCTCCTCAGGGTACGCAGTATTTT.

V is TRBV7-9 and J is TRBJ1-2, with D unresolved. V lost 2 bases and J 3 bases, leaving 10 bases between the germline ends. The germline V gene encodes CDR1 SEHNR and CDR2 FQNEAQ (reference sequence). This CDR3 region has 14 residues. CDR3 bases: TGTGCCAGCAGCTTAAGTGCAGGCGACTATGGCTACACCTTC. Amino acids: CASSLSAGDYGYTF. The full variable domain, rest sourced from reference TRBV7-9 and TRBJ1-2, is DTGVSQNPRHKITKRGQNVTFRCDPISEHNRLYWYRQTLGQGPEFLTYFQNEAQLEKSRLLSDRFSAERPKGSFSTLEIQRTEQGDSAMYLCASSLSAGDYGYTFGSGTRLTVV.

This clone was detected a few times. Here the CDR3 reads CAWSVVASGNTIYF. DNA of the CDR3: TGTGCCTGGAGTGTGGTGGCCTCTGGAAACACCATATATTTT. The V gene is TRBV30, the J gene TRBJ1-3; D remains unclear. CDR3 length equals 14 residues. Germline-derived CDR1 and CDR2 are GTSNPN and SVGIG (reference sequence). Between the trimmed V and J ends, which lost 0 bases and 0 bases, there was a span of 6 bases.